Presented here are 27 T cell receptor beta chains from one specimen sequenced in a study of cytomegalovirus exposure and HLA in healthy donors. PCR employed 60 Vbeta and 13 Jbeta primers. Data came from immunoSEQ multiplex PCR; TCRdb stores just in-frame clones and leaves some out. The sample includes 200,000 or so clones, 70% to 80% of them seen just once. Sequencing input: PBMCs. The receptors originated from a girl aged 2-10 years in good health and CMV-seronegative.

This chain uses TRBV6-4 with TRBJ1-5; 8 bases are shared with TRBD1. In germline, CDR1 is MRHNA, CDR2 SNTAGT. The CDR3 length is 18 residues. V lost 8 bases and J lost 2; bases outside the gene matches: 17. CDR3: CASLDGKQGGRCNQPQHF. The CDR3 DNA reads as TGTGCCAGCCTAGATGGAAAACAGGGGGGGCGATGCAATCAGCCCCAGCATTTT.

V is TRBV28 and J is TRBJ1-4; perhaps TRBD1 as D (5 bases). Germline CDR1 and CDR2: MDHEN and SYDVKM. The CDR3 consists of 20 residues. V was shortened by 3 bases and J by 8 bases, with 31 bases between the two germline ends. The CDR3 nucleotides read TGTGCCAGCAGTTTTAGTGTAGGGGTCAGGGTTGACGAGGTGCGGGAAAAACTGTTTTTT. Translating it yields CASSFSVGVRVDEVREKLFF.

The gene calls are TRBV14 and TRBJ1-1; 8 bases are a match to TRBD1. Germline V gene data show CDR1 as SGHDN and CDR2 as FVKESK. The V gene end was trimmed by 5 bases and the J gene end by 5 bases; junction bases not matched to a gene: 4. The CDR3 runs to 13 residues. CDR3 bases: TGTGCCAGCAGCTCTTGGACAGGGACTGAAGCTTTCTTT. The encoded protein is CASSSWTGTEAFF.

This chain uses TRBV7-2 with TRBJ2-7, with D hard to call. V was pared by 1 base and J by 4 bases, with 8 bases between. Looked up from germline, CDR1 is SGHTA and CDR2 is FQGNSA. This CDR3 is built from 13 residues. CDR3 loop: CASSLGLLYEQYF. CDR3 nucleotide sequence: TGTGCCAGCAGCTTAGGGCTGTTATACGAGCAGTACTTC. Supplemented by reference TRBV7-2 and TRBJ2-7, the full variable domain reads GAGVSQSPSNKVTEKGKDVELRCDPISGHTALYWYRQSLGQGLEFLIYFQGNSAPDKSGLPSDRFSAERTGGSVSTLTIQRTQQEDSAVYLCASSLGLLYEQYFGPGTRLTVT.

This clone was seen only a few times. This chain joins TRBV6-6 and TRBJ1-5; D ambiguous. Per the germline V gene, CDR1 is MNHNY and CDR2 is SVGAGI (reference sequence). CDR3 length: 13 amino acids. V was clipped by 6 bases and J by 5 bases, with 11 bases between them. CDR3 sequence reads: CASSHDNYQPQHF. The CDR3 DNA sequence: TGTGCCAGCAGCCACGATAACTATCAGCCCCAGCATTTT.

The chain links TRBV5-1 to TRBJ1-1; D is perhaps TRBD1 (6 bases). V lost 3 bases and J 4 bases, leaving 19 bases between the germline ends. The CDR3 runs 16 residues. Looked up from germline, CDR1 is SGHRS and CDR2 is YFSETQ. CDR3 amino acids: CASSSSLGGGSTEAFF. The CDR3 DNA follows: TGCGCCAGCAGCTCATCCCTAGGGGGGGGGTCCACTGAAGCTTTCTTT.

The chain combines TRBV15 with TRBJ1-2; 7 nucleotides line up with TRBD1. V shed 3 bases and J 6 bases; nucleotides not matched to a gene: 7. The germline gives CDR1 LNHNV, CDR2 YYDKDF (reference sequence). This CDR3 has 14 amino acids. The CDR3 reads CATSRRQGNDGYTF. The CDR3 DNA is TGTGCCACCAGCAGGAGACAGGGAAACGATGGCTACACCTTC.

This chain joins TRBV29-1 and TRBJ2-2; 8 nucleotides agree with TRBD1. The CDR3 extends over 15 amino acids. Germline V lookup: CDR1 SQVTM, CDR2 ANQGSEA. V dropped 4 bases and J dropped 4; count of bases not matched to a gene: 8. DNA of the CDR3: TGCAGCGTTGCCCCGACAGGGGCGAGCACCGGGGAGCTGTTTTTT. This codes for CSVAPTGASTGELFF.

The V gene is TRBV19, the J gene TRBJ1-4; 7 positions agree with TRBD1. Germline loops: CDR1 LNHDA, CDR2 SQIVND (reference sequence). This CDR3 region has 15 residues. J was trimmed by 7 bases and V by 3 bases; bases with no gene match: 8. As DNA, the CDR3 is TGTGCCAGTAGTATTCACACAGGGGCCGGTGAAAAACTGTTTTTT. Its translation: CASSIHTGAGEKLFF.

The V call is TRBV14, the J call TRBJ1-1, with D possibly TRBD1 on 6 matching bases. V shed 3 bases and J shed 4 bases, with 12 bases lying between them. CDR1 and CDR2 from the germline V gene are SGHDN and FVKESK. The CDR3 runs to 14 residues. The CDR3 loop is CASSHTGMGTEAFF. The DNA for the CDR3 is TGTGCCAGCAGCCATACAGGGATGGGCACTGAAGCTTTCTTT.

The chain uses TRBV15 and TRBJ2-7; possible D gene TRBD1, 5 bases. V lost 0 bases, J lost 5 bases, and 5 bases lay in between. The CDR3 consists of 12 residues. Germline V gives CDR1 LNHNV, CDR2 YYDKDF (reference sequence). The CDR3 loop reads CATSREGDEQYF. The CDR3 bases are TGTGCCACCAGCAGAGAAGGGGACGAGCAGTACTTC.

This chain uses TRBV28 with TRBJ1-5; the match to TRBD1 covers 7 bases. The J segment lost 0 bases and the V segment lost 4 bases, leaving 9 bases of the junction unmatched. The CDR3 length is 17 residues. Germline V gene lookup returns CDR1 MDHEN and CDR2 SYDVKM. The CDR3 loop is CASSSTRQGHSNQPQHF. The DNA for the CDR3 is TGTGCCAGCAGTTCCACTCGACAGGGACATAGCAATCAGCCCCAGCATTTT.

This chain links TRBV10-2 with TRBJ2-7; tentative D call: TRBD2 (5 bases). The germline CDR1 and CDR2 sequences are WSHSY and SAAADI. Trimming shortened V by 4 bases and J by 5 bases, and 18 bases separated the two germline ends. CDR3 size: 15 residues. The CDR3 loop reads CASSVLDSSMDEQYF. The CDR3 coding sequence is TGCGCCAGCAGTGTATTGGACTCCTCAATGGACGAGCAGTACTTC.

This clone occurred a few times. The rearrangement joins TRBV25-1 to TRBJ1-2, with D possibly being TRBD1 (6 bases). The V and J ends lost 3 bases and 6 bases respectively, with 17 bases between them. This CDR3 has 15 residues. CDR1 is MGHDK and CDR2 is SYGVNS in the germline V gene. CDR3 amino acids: CASSDSRLTGNGYTF. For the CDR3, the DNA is TGTGCCAGCAGTGATAGTCGATTGACAGGAAATGGCTACACCTTC.

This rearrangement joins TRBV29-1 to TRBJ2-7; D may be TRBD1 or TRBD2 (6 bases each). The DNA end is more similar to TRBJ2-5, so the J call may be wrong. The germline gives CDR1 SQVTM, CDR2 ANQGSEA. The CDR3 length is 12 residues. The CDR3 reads CSVWRGGETQYF. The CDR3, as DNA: TGCAGCGTTTGGCGAGGGGGGGAGACCCAGTACTTC.

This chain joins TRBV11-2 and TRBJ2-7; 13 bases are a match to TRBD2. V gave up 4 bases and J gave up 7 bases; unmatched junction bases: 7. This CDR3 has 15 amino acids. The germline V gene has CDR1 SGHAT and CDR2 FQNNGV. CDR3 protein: CASSSGLAGSREQYF. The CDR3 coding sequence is TGTGCCAGCAGCTCGGGACTAGCGGGATCTAGGGAGCAGTACTTC. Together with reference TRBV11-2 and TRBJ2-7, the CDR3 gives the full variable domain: EAGVAQSPRYKIIEKRQSVAFWCNPISGHATLYWYQQILGQGPKLLIQFQNNGVVDDSQLPKDRFSAERLKGVDSTLKIQPAKLEDSAVYLCASSSGLAGSREQYFGPGTRLTVT.

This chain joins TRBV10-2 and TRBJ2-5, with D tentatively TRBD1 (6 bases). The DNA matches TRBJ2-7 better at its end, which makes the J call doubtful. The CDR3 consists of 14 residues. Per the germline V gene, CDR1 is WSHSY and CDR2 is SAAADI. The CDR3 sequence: CASRRAGESYEQYF. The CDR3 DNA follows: TGCGCCAGCAGGAGGGCAGGGGAGTCCTACGAGCAGTACTTC.

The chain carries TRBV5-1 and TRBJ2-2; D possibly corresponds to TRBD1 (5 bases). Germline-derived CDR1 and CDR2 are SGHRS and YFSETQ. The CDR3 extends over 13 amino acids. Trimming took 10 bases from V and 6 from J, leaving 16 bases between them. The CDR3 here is CASTVASAGELFF. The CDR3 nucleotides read TGCGCCTCGACAGTCGCGTCGGCCGGGGAGCTGTTTTTT.

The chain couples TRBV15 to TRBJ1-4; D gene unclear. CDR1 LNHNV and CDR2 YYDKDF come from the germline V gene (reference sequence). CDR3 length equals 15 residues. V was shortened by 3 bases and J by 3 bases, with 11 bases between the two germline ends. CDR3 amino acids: CATSSGRAPNEKLFF. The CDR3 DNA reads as TGTGCCACCAGCAGCGGAAGAGCGCCTAATGAAAAACTGTTTTTT.

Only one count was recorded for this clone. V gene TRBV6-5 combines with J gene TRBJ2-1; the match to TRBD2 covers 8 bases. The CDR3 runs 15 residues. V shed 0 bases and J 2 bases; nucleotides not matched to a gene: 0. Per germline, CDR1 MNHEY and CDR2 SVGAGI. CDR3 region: CASSYSAGAYNEQFF. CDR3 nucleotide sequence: TGTGCCAGCAGTTACTCAGCGGGGGCCTACAATGAGCAGTTCTTC.

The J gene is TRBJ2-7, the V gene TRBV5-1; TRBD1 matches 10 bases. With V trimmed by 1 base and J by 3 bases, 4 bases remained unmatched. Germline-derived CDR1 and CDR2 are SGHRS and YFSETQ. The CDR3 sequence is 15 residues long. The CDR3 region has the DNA TGCGCCAGCAGCTTGACTAGGACAGGGGGCTACGAGCAGTACTTC. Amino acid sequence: CASSLTRTGGYEQYF.

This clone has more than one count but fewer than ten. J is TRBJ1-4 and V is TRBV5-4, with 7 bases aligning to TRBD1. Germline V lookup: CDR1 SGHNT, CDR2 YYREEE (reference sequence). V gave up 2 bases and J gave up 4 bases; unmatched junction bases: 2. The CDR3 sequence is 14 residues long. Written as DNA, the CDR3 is TGTGCCAGCAGCTTCCAGGGGGTTAATGAAAAACTGTTTTTT. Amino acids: CASSFQGVNEKLFF.

CDR3 region: CASRTGSYEQYF. In DNA form, the CDR3 reads TGTGCCAGCAGAACAGGGTCCTACGAGCAGTACTTC. The chain employs TRBV6-4 and TRBJ2-7, with D maybe TRBD1 (6 bases). There are 12 residues in the CDR3. Germline values: CDR1 MRHNA, CDR2 SNTAGT. Deletions cut 6 bases from V and 1 base from J, with 7 bases between.

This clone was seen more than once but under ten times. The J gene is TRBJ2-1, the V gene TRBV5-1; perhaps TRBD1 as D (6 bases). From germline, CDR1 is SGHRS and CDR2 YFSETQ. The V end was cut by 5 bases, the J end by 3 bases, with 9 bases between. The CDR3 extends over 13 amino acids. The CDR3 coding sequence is TGCGCCAGCAGAAAACAGGGCTACAATGAGCAGTTCTTC. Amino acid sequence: CASRKQGYNEQFF.

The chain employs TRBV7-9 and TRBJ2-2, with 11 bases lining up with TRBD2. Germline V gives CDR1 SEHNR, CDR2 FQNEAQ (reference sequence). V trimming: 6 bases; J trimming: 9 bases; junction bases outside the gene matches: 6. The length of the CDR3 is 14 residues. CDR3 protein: CASRPGLAARELFF. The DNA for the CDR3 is TGTGCCAGCAGGCCGGGACTAGCGGCACGGGAGCTGTTTTTT.

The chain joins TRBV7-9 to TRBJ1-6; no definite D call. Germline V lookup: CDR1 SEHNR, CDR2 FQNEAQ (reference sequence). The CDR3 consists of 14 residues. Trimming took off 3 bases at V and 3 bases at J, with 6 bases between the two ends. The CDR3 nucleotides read TGTGCCAGCAGCTTGGGAGGCTATAATTCACCCCTCCACTTT. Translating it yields CASSLGGYNSPLHF.

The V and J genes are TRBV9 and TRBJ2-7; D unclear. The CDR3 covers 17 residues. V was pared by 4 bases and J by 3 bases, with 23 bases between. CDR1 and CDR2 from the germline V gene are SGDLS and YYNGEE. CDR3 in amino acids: CASSPTRSANHFYEQYF. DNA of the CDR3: TGTGCCAGCAGCCCAACCCGAAGTGCGAACCATTTCTACGAGCAGTACTTC.